This passage covers 27 T cell receptor beta chains from one sample sequenced in a study of T cells expressing NK-cell markers. TCRdb re-called the 5' RACE reads and shows each CDR3 protein once, DNA omitted. The table lists over 150,000 distinct CDR3 sequences. The sequenced material came from blood T cells: a sorted CD56 or NKG2C T cell subset, CD4+ or CD8+ T cells, or bulk PBMC T cells (not recorded which). All receptors derive from a man aged 18 to 70 in good health.

The chain is built from TRBV6-4 and TRBJ2-3; TCRdb reports TRBD2, a call that lacks DNA to check it against. The CDR3 is made up of 16 amino acids. CDR1 and CDR2 (germline): MRHNA, SNTAGT. The CDR3 spells CASSDAAGGQRDTQYF.

The chain links TRBV6-5 to TRBJ2-7; with no DNA, the TCRdb D assignment of TRBD1 cannot be verified. CDR3 length equals 13 residues. Germline CDR1 MNHEY, CDR2 SVGAGI. The CDR3 loop is CASSYVQAAEQYF.

This chain joins TRBV18 and TRBJ1-4. The CDR3 is 14 residues long. CDR1 is KGHSH, CDR2 LQKENI, per germline. CDR3 residues: CASSPAQVNEKLFF.

V usage is TRBV6-1 and J usage is TRBJ2-7; the D call from TCRdb, TRBD1, cannot be confirmed without DNA. Germline V gives CDR1 MNHNS, CDR2 SASEGT. This CDR3 has 15 amino acids. The CDR3 region is CASSERWGQSYEQYF.

The CDR3 loop reads CASSNQRDGKGETQYF. The V call is TRBV13, the J call TRBJ2-5; TCRdb indicates TRBD2, and absent DNA this call remains unverified. The CDR3 is made up of 16 amino acids. Germline lookup yields CDR1 PRHDT and CDR2 FYEKMQ (reference sequence).

The chain links TRBV4-2 to TRBJ2-7; without DNA, the TCRdb call of TRBD1 cannot be checked. Germline-derived CDR1 and CDR2 are LGHNA and YNFKEQ. This CDR3 has 15 amino acids. Here the CDR3 reads CASSQVTGGSYEQYF.

This chain joins TRBV5-1 and TRBJ2-3; TCRdb indicates TRBD1, and absent DNA this call remains unverified. The CDR3 is 16 residues long. Germline CDR1 is SGHRS and CDR2 is YFSETQ. CDR3 region: CASSLGQGWSTDTQYF.

The genes are TRBV7-2 and TRBJ2-1; TCRdb designates TRBD1, a call that cannot be tested without DNA. Germline V CDR1 and CDR2: SGHTA, FQGNSA. The CDR3 has 15 residues. CDR3 region: CASSLGTGSTDEQFF.

The chain carries TRBV20-1 and TRBJ2-3; TCRdb names TRBD2, which stays unverified in the absence of DNA. Germline loops: CDR1 DFQATT, CDR2 SNEGSKA (reference sequence). This CDR3 region has 18 residues. This CDR3 is CSASWRGGTLGGTDTQYF.

The genes are TRBV24-1 and TRBJ2-7; TCRdb's D gene call, TRBD1, goes unchecked for lack of DNA. The CDR3 extends over 14 amino acids. Germline CDR1 and CDR2: KGHDR and SFDVKD. The CDR3 sequence: CATSDGTGSHEQYF.

This chain links TRBV7-9 with TRBJ2-1; TCRdb lists TRBD1, though no DNA is available to test this call. The CDR3 runs 16 residues. The germline CDR1 and CDR2 sequences are SEHNR and FQNEAQ (reference sequence). CDR3 sequence: CASSPPGLGSYNEQFF.

The CDR3 protein is CASSSLPGHIHGYTF. The chain uses TRBV12-3 or TRBV12-4 and TRBJ1-2; TCRdb's D call of TRBD1 is untestable without DNA. The CDR3 has 15 amino acids.

V gene TRBV3-1 combines with J gene TRBJ1-2. CDR3 length equals 13 residues. Germline lookup yields CDR1 LGHDT and CDR2 YNNKEL (reference sequence). CDR3 amino acids: CASSPNRGLGYTF.

J is TRBJ2-5 and V is TRBV6-5; TCRdb outputs TRBD1, but without DNA this stays unchecked. This CDR3 has 15 amino acids. Looked up from germline, CDR1 is MNHEY and CDR2 is SVGAGI. The CDR3 loop reads CASSYRGQGSETQYF.

CDR3 sequence reads: CASSFNRDTGELFF. The chain is built from TRBV28 and TRBJ2-2. Germline V lookup: CDR1 MDHEN, CDR2 SYDVKM. The CDR3 length is 14 residues.

The chain combines TRBV3-1 with TRBJ2-7. Germline V gene data show CDR1 as LGHDT and CDR2 as YNNKEL (reference sequence). This CDR3 spans 15 amino acids. CDR3 protein: CASSQGFVRAYEQYF.

The V gene is TRBV28, the J gene TRBJ1-2; TCRdb outputs TRBD1, but without DNA this stays unchecked. The CDR3 is 12 residues long. The germline V gene has CDR1 MDHEN and CDR2 SYDVKM. This chain's CDR3 is CASSRPGYGYTF.

The chain links TRBV11-3 to TRBJ2-1. Germline lookup yields CDR1 SGHNT and CDR2 YENEEA. This CDR3 is built from 12 residues. CDR3 protein: CASSLGFGEQFF.

The CDR3 here is CASSLLPSQETQYF. The rearrangement uses TRBV5-4 and TRBJ2-5; TCRdb names TRBD2, which stays unverified in the absence of DNA. This CDR3 contains 14 residues. The germline V gene encodes CDR1 SGHNT and CDR2 YYREEE (reference sequence).

J is TRBJ2-3 and V is TRBV20-1; TCRdb's D call, TRBD2, is unchecked because there is no DNA. Germline values: CDR1 DFQATT, CDR2 SNEGSKA (reference sequence). The CDR3 has 12 amino acids. The CDR3 sequence: CSAREGGNTQYF.

This chain connects TRBV4-1 to TRBJ1-5; TCRdb's D call of TRBD1 is untestable without DNA. The CDR3 spans 15 residues. Germline CDR1 is MGHRA and CDR2 is YSYEKL. CDR3 sequence: CASSFRPGVSQPQHF.

V gene TRBV12-3 or TRBV12-4 combines with J gene TRBJ2-7; TCRdb's D gene call, TRBD1, goes unchecked for lack of DNA. This CDR3 has 13 residues. This CDR3 is CASRAPGGYEQYF.

The CDR3 region is CAISESDEQFF. The rearrangement joins TRBV10-3 to TRBJ2-1. There are 11 residues in the CDR3. Germline CDR1 reads ENHRY; CDR2 reads SYGVKD.

The V gene is TRBV12-3 or TRBV12-4, the J gene TRBJ1-2; TCRdb names TRBD1, which stays unverified in the absence of DNA. The CDR3 covers 15 residues. The CDR3 sequence: CASSRRTGGSYGYTF.

The rearrangement links TRBV12-3 or TRBV12-4 to TRBJ2-1; the TCRdb call, TRBD2, lacks DNA for checking. The CDR3 runs to 17 residues. CDR3 sequence: CASSLVRAGGRGNEQFF.

This sequence joins TRBV12-3 or TRBV12-4 and TRBJ2-5; TCRdb's assignment of TRBD1 cannot be checked, as there is no DNA. This CDR3 is built from 18 residues. The CDR3 reads CASSLGARGLVSLETQYF.

V and J are TRBV6-5 and TRBJ1-2. Looked up from germline, CDR1 is MNHEY and CDR2 is SVGAGI. The CDR3 runs 15 residues. The CDR3 is CASSYSPVENYGYTF.